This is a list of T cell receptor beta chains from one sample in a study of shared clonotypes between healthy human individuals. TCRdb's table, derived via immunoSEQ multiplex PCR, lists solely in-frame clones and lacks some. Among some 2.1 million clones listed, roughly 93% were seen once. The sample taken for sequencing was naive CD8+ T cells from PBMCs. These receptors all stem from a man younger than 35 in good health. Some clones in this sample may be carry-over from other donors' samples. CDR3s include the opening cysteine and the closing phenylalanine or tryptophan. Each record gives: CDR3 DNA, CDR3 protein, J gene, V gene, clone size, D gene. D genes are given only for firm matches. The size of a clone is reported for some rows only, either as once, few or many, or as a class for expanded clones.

DNA: TGTGCCAGCAGCTTCCGAGGGGGCAATGGCTACACCTTC
CDR3: CASSFRGGNGYTF
J: TRBJ1-2
V: TRBV7-6
size: NA
D: TRBD1

DNA: TGCGCCAGCAGCCCGGAGACAGGGCCGGACTACGAGCAGTACTTC
CDR3: CASSPETGPDYEQYF
J: TRBJ2-7
V: TRBV4-3
size: NA
D: TRBD1

DNA: TGCGCCAGCAGCCAACGCGGGACAGGGGTGACCGGGGAGCTGTTTTTT
CDR3: CASSQRGTGVTGELFF
J: TRBJ2-2
V: TRBV4-3
size: NA
D: TRBD1

DNA: TGCGCCAGCAGCCAAGTAGGAGGGTCTCCTGAAGCTTTCTTT
CDR3: CASSQVGGSPEAFF
J: TRBJ1-1
V: TRBV4-1
size: NA
D: NA

DNA: TGTGCCAGCACACAGGGTGGGGAGCAGTACTTC
CDR3: CASTQGGEQYF
J: TRBJ2-7
V: TRBV6-6
size: NA
D: NA

DNA: TGTGCCAGCATACAGAGTTTCCCCTACGCAACAGATACGCAGTATTTT
CDR3: CASIQSFPYATDTQYF
J: TRBJ2-3
V: TRBV28
size: NA
D: NA

DNA: TGTGCCAGCAGCTTGTTACTCCCGGGCTCCCCTCGGGAGTACTTC
CDR3: CASSLLLPGSPREYF
J: TRBJ2-5
V: TRBV11-1
size: NA
D: NA

DNA: TGTGCCAGCAGCGAACTAGCGCACAGCTCCTACGAGCAGTACTTC
CDR3: CASSELAHSSYEQYF
J: TRBJ2-7
V: TRBV7-6
size: once
D: TRBD2

DNA: TGTGCCAGTAGTATCGGTGTGGGTTCCACCGGGGAGCTGTTTTTT
CDR3: CASSIGVGSTGELFF
J: TRBJ2-2
V: TRBV19
size: NA
D: NA

DNA: TGTGCCAGCAGCCTGGGACTCGCCAAAACGAATGAGCAGTTCTTC
CDR3: CASSLGLAKTNEQFF
J: TRBJ2-1
V: TRBV7-9
size: NA
D: NA

DNA: TGTGCCAGCGTCCGAGGGCGGGAACAAGAGACCCAGTACTTC
CDR3: CASVRGREQETQYF
J: TRBJ2-5
V: TRBV13
size: NA
D: NA

DNA: TGTGCCAGCAGACAAAGGGGAGGGGGCGCGGGCACAGATACGCAGTATTTT
CDR3: CASRQRGGGAGTDTQYF
J: TRBJ2-3
V: TRBV11-2
size: NA
D: NA

DNA: TGCGCCAGCAGTGAGTCGGGTTGGGGTGGCGGGGAGCTGTTTTTT
CDR3: CASSESGWGGGELFF
J: TRBJ2-2
V: TRBV10-1
size: NA
D: NA

DNA: TGTGCCAGCTCACCACTGGCCCCGCCCGGCTACGAGCAGTACTTC
CDR3: CASSPLAPPGYEQYF
J: TRBJ2-7
V: TRBV18
size: NA
D: NA

DNA: TGCGCCAGCAGCCAAGTAGAGGGCCCCTACAATGAGCAGTTCTTC
CDR3: CASSQVEGPYNEQFF
J: TRBJ2-1
V: TRBV4-1
size: NA
D: NA

DNA: TGTGCCAGCAGCTTAGGACTAATCAATGAGCAGTTCTTC
CDR3: CASSLGLINEQFF
J: TRBJ2-1
V: TRBV7-6
size: once
D: NA

DNA: TGTGCCAGCAGCTTAGTCACAGGGGCCCACGAGCAGTACTTC
CDR3: CASSLVTGAHEQYF
J: TRBJ2-7
V: TRBV7-9
size: once
D: TRBD1

DNA: TGCAGCGTTGGCCTCCCCAGCGGGGAGGAGACCCAGTACTTC
CDR3: CSVGLPSGEETQYF
J: TRBJ2-5
V: TRBV29-1
size: NA
D: TRBD2

DNA: TGTGCCAGCAGCTTATATGACACTGAAGCTTTCTTT
CDR3: CASSLYDTEAFF
J: TRBJ1-1
V: TRBV7-2
size: NA
D: NA

DNA: TGTGCCAGCAGCAAAGACAGCCTTGAAGCTTTCTTT
CDR3: CASSKDSLEAFF
J: TRBJ1-1
V: TRBV28
size: NA
D: NA

DNA: TGTGCCAGCAGCTTAGCTTGGCAAAACAATGAGCAGTTCTTC
CDR3: CASSLAWQNNEQFF
J: TRBJ2-1
V: TRBV7-9
size: NA
D: NA

DNA: TGTGCCTGGAGTGGGACGGCCCCCGGGGAGCTGTTTTTT
CDR3: CAWSGTAPGELFF
J: TRBJ2-2
V: TRBV30
size: NA
D: NA

DNA: TGTGCCAGCAGTTTGGGGCTCGACAGGGCAGGAAACTATGGCTACACCTTC
CDR3: CASSLGLDRAGNYGYTF
J: TRBJ1-2
V: TRBV28
size: once
D: TRBD1

DNA: TGTGCCAGCAGCCCCGGACTCAACTACGAGCAGTACTTC
CDR3: CASSPGLNYEQYF
J: TRBJ2-7
V: TRBV27
size: NA
D: NA

DNA: TGCGCCAGCAGCCCCGACAGGGGGCTTCAGCCCCAGCATTTT
CDR3: CASSPDRGLQPQHF
J: TRBJ1-5
V: TRBV4-3
size: few
D: TRBD1

DNA: TGTGCCAGCAGCTCCGGAAATCAAGAGACCCAGTACTTC
CDR3: CASSSGNQETQYF
J: TRBJ2-5
V: TRBV7-9
size: NA
D: NA

DNA: TGTGCCAGCGCCACTCCGGGGAACACTGAAGCTTTCTTT
CDR3: CASATPGNTEAFF
J: TRBJ1-1
V: TRBV28
size: once
D: NA

DNA: TGTGCCAGCAGCTTTCTGCGGGAGGCGGCCGGGGAGCTGTTTTTT
CDR3: CASSFLREAAGELFF
J: TRBJ2-2
V: TRBV7-6
size: NA
D: TRBD2

DNA: TGTGCCAGCAGTTACTCGGAGGGGGCTGGGCCCCAGCATTTT
CDR3: CASSYSEGAGPQHF
J: TRBJ1-5
V: TRBV6-5
size: NA
D: TRBD1

DNA: TGCGCCAGCAGCTTGTACGGGTCAACCGGGGAGCTGTTTTTT
CDR3: CASSLYGSTGELFF
J: TRBJ2-2
V: TRBV5-1
size: NA
D: NA

DNA: TGTGCCAGCAGCTTAGCGGGGGTGGCCTACTACAATGAGCAGTTCTTC
CDR3: CASSLAGVAYYNEQFF
J: TRBJ2-1
V: TRBV7-9
size: NA
D: NA

DNA: TGTGCCAGCAGTCGCTCGGTCACTTATGGCTACACCTTC
CDR3: CASSRSVTYGYTF
J: TRBJ1-2
V: TRBV28
size: NA
D: NA

DNA: TGTGCCAGCAGCTCGGGACTCAACTATGGCTACACCTTC
CDR3: CASSSGLNYGYTF
J: TRBJ1-2
V: TRBV7-9
size: few
D: NA

DNA: TGCGCCAGCGGGAGGGCCCAAAACATTCAGTACTTC
CDR3: CASGRAQNIQYF
J: TRBJ2-4
V: TRBV10-1
size: NA
D: TRBD2

DNA: TGTGCCAGCAGCCCCCTCGGGCTAGCGGGACTCCAAGAGACCCAGTACTTC
CDR3: CASSPLGLAGLQETQYF
J: TRBJ2-5
V: TRBV13
size: NA
D: TRBD2